A selection of T cell receptor beta chains follows, all from one sample in a study of shared clonotypes between healthy human individuals. Assay: immunoSEQ multiplex PCR; the TCRdb copy retains only in-frame clones and omits some. Of 1.5 million to 2.5 million clones listed, over 85% are singletons. The sequencing input was naive CD8+ T cells sorted from blood. The source is a man aged 18 to 29 in good health. Each CDR3 is given with its conserved first and last residue. The D gene is left open where the match is weak. Clone size is given for some rows only: seen once, a few or many times, or a class if the clone is expanded.

J | D | V | size | CDR3 | DNA
TRBJ2-1 | . | TRBV5-4 | once | CASSLIGPANNEQFF | TGTGCCAGCAGCCTTATTGGGCCAGCAAACAATGAGCAGTTCTTC
TRBJ1-5 | . | TRBV27 | . | CASSLLGGNQPQHF | TGTGCCAGCAGTTTATTGGGGGGCAATCAGCCCCAGCATTTT
TRBJ2-1 | . | TRBV18 | . | CASSPSPRDEQFF | TGTGCCAGCTCACCTTCCCCCCGCGATGAGCAGTTCTTC
TRBJ2-7 | . | TRBV6-5 | . | CASSPSQGFYEQYF | TGTGCCAGCAGTCCTTCTCAGGGCTTCTACGAGCAGTACTTC
TRBJ1-2 | TRBD1 | TRBV14 | . | CASSQDRTGVTYGYTF | TGTGCCAGCAGCCAAGATCGGACAGGGGTTACCTATGGCTACACCTTC
TRBJ2-7 | . | TRBV19 | . | CASESEAYEQYF | TGTGCCAGTGAAAGTGAAGCCTACGAGCAGTACTTC
TRBJ1-6 | . | TRBV5-1 | few | CASSLVGYSPLHF | TGCGCCAGCAGCTTGGTGGGTTATTCACCCCTCCACTTT
TRBJ2-2 | . | TRBV4-2 | . | CASSLEEGSGELFF | TGTGCCAGCAGCCTCGAAGAGGGGTCCGGGGAGCTGTTTTTT
TRBJ2-3 | . | TRBV29-1 | . | CSDEDTQYF | TGCAGCGATGAGGATACGCAGTATTTT
TRBJ2-7 | . | TRBV10-2 | . | CASREGDYEQYF | TGCGCCAGCAGGGAGGGAGACTACGAGCAGTACTTC
TRBJ2-7 | . | TRBV9 | . | CASIAREEGLSEQYF | TGTGCCAGCATTGCTCGCGAGGAGGGCCTCTCCGAGCAGTACTTC
TRBJ2-7 | . | TRBV4-1 | . | CASSQDLSYEQYF | TGCGCCAGCAGCCAAGATCTCAGCTACGAGCAGTACTTC
TRBJ1-3 | TRBD1 | TRBV9 | . | CASSWDSGNTIYF | TGTGCCAGCAGTTGGGACAGCGGAAACACCATATATTTT
TRBJ2-7 | . | TRBV29-1 | once | CSGAGTDGEQYF | TGCAGCGGGGCCGGGACCGACGGCGAGCAGTACTTC
TRBJ1-1 | . | TRBV6-6 | . | CASALIGTEAFF | TGTGCCAGCGCCTTAATCGGGACTGAAGCTTTCTTT
TRBJ2-7 | . | TRBV28 | . | CASSLRGTSYEQYF | TGTGCCAGCAGTTTAAGGGGCACATCCTACGAGCAGTACTTC
TRBJ2-7 | . | TRBV4-1 | . | CASSRGSPYEQYF | TGCGCCAGCAGCCGAGGGTCCCCCTACGAGCAGTACTTC
TRBJ2-7 | . | TRBV4-1 | . | CASSQKKTERRSYEQYF | TGCGCCAGCAGCCAAAAGAAAACAGAGAGACGCTCCTACGAGCAGTACTTC
TRBJ1-6 | . | TRBV10-1 | . | CASSGPTGRQLNSPLHF | TGCGCCAGCAGTGGCCCTACTGGACGTCAGCTTAATTCACCCCTCCACTTT
TRBJ2-7 | TRBD2 | TRBV7-9 | once | CASSLKREYEQYF | TGTGCCAGCAGCTTGAAGCGGGAGTACGAGCAGTACTTC
TRBJ2-5 | TRBD2 | TRBV27 | . | CASSSPSGEGTQYF | TGTGCCAGCAGTTCCCCCTCCGGGGAGGGGACCCAGTACTTC
TRBJ2-1 | TRBD2 | TRBV6-5 | . | CASGLAGVVAEQFF | TGTGCCAGCGGACTAGCGGGTGTTGTAGCTGAGCAGTTCTTC
TRBJ1-1 | . | TRBV4-1 | . | CASSQTSGNTEAFF | TGCGCCAGCAGCCAAACCTCTGGAAACACTGAAGCTTTCTTT
TRBJ2-3 | . | TRBV2 | . | CASRPGTDTQYF | TGTGCCAGCAGACCCGGTACAGATACGCAGTATTTT
TRBJ2-1 | TRBD2 | TRBV7-9 | . | CASSPGTSGGYSYNEQFF | TGTGCCAGCAGCCCTGGGACTAGCGGGGGGTATAGCTACAATGAGCAGTTCTTC
TRBJ1-5 | TRBD1 | TRBV9 | . | CASSGQTGEGSNQPQHF | TGTGCCAGCAGCGGCCAGACAGGGGAGGGTAGCAATCAGCCCCAGCATTTT
TRBJ1-2 | TRBD1 | TRBV5-6 | . | CASSLAGTGYFGAF | TGTGCCAGCAGCTTGGCCGGGACAGGCTATTTCGGGGCCTTC
TRBJ1-6 | TRBD1 | TRBV27 | . | CASSLGQGTRSPLHF | TGTGCCAGCAGCTTGGGACAGGGTACACGCTCACCCCTCCACTTT
TRBJ2-3 | . | TRBV13 | . | CASSPWTDTDTQYF | TGTGCCAGCAGCCCTTGGACCGACACGGATACGCAGTATTTT
TRBJ2-7 | . | TRBV21-1 | . | CASLKIEDPESDEQYF | TGTGCCAGCCTCAAGATCGAGGACCCGGAAAGCGACGAGCAGTACTTC
TRBJ1-1 | . | TRBV7-9 | . | CASSSWDGGHTEAFF | TGTGCCAGCAGCTCCTGGGACGGGGGGCACACTGAAGCTTTCTTT
TRBJ2-1 | TRBD2 | TRBV7-6 | . | CASSPGTSGGASYNEQFF | TGTGCCAGCAGCCCCGGGACTAGCGGGGGGGCCTCCTACAATGAGCAGTTCTTC
TRBJ1-1 | . | TRBV11-3 | . | CASSLSVNTEAFF | TGTGCCAGCAGCCTTTCAGTGAACACTGAAGCTTTCTTT
TRBJ2-7 | TRBD2 | TRBV5-4 | . | CASSLAAGGPYEQYF | TGTGCCAGCAGCTTGGCAGCGGGAGGCCCCTACGAGCAGTACTTC
TRBJ2-7 | TRBD1 | TRBV29-1 | . | CSVEGQGPSYEQYF | TGCAGCGTTGAGGGACAGGGGCCCTCTTACGAGCAGTACTTC
TRBJ1-2 | TRBD1 | TRBV7-6 | . | CASSLGATGGRGYTF | TGTGCCAGCAGCTTAGGGGCGACAGGGGGCAGAGGCTACACCTTC
TRBJ2-7 | . | TRBV7-9 | . | CASSFGGDTYEQYF | TGTGCCAGCAGCTTCGGGGGAGATACCTACGAGCAGTACTTC
TRBJ2-4 | TRBD1 | TRBV10-2 | . | CASSDDRGRNIQYF | TGCGCCAGCAGCGACGACAGGGGAAGAAACATTCAGTACTTC
TRBJ1-1 | . | TRBV29-1 | . | CSVAVSTEAFF | TGCAGCGTTGCGGTATCCACTGAAGCTTTCTTT
TRBJ2-3 | . | TRBV27 | . | CASTRGGGIDTQYF | TGTGCCAGCACCCGGGGAGGGGGCATAGATACGCAGTATTTT
TRBJ2-7 | TRBD2 | TRBV13 | . | CASSFIAGGPYEQYF | TGTGCCAGCAGCTTTATAGCGGGAGGGCCTTACGAGCAGTACTTC
TRBJ2-5 | . | TRBV11-2 | . | CASSQSAEQETQYF | TGTGCCAGCAGCCAATCGGCAGAACAAGAGACCCAGTACTTC
TRBJ2-3 | . | TRBV7-2 | once | CASSFFRGDTQYF | TGTGCCAGCAGCTTTTTCCGCGGTGATACGCAGTATTTT
TRBJ2-2 | . | TRBV7-3 | few | CASSLMGMELFF | TGTGCCAGCAGCTTAATGGGGATGGAGCTGTTTTTT
TRBJ2-7 | TRBD2 | TRBV9 | once | CASSVGLAGATYEQYF | TGTGCCAGCAGCGTGGGACTAGCGGGAGCAACCTACGAGCAGTACTTC
TRBJ1-2 | TRBD1 | TRBV4-3 | . | CASSQERQGAFGYTF | TGCGCCAGCAGCCAAGAAAGACAGGGGGCGTTCGGCTACACCTTC
TRBJ2-7 | . | TRBV4-1 | . | CATNSDTGEQYF | TGCGCCACCAACAGCGACACGGGCGAGCAGTACTTC
TRBJ2-5 | TRBD2 | TRBV13 | . | CASSSGLAAYQETQYF | TGTGCCAGCAGCTCGGGACTAGCGGCGTACCAAGAGACCCAGTACTTC
TRBJ2-2 | TRBD2 | TRBV19 | . | CASSIDRLAGDSGELFF | TGTGCCAGTAGTATAGATCGACTAGCGGGGGACTCCGGGGAGCTGTTTTTT
TRBJ2-7 | . | TRBV5-5 | . | CASSLDRSYYEQYF | TGTGCCAGCAGCTTGGACAGGAGTTACTACGAGCAGTACTTC
TRBJ2-3 | . | TRBV9 | . | CASSVQEGGSTDTQYF | TGTGCCAGCAGCGTGCAGGAGGGCGGGAGCACAGATACGCAGTATTTT
TRBJ1-5 | . | TRBV7-6 | . | CASSLGEGGQPQHF | TGTGCCAGCAGCTTAGGAGAGGGCGGTCAGCCCCAGCATTTT